These 8 T cell receptor beta chains originate from one sample sequenced in a study of T-cell reconstitution after alpha-beta-depleted transplantation in children (dated by TCRdb to between 2015 and 2016). The method was PCR. The sequencing machine was an Illumina HiSeq 2500. TCR library preparation used molecular barcoding, with unique molecular identifiers applied to normalize quantification of the TCRbeta repertoire. The public reads were run again by TCRdb, first through fastp at Q25 and then through MiXCR, and only productive beta chains were kept. Every CDR3 protein is listed once, alongside the most common genes and DNA of its rows. The sample has roughly 310,000 distinct CDR3 sequences on record, 23% of them singletons. The top ten clones comprise about 10% of the sample. Interpreted using the paper, the treatment or condition label stands for: allogeneic hematopoietic cell transplantation with graft depleted of TCRalphabeta T cells and CD19 B cells.

Material: PBMCs, mostly from graft donor cells, obtained 180 days after TCRalphabeta/CD19-depleted stem cell transplant. The origin of the receptors is a male patient younger than 18 who had a stem cell transplant for acute lymphoblastic leukemia, so the T cells may come from the graft donor.

V usage is TRBV4-1 and J usage is TRBJ1-1, with D tentatively TRBD1 (6 bases). Germline CDR1 and CDR2: MGHRA and YSYEKL. Trimming left V 5 bases short and J 4 bases short, with 11 bases between. CDR3 length: 13 amino acids. CDR3 sequence: CASSLGAFTEAFF. CDR3 in DNA: TGCGCCAGCAGCTTGGGGGCCTTCACTGAAGCTTTCTTT.

With regard to this clonotype: One junction end disagrees with the germline gene, perhaps due to a read error. CDR3 region: CVSGPRQGKEAFF. The DNA for the CDR3 is TGTGTCAGCGGCCCGAGACAGGGTAAAGAAGCTTTCTTT. The chain joins TRBV25-1 to TRBJ1-1; 7 bases are shared with TRBD1. The CDR3 is 13 residues long. Germline V gene sequence: CDR1 MGHDK, CDR2 SYGVNS.

The rearrangement joins TRBV24-1 to TRBJ2-1; weak D call: TRBD2 (7 bases). Trimming stripped 6 bases from V and 1 base from J, with 12 bases between. There are 15 residues in the CDR3. The germline V gene has CDR1 KGHDR and CDR2 SFDVKD. The CDR3 loop is CATSRGAGSYNEQFF. CDR3 in DNA: TGTGCCACCAGTCGGGGGGCGGGGTCCTACAATGAGCAGTTCTTC.

The rearrangement joins TRBV5-1 to TRBJ2-6; possibly TRBD1 for D (6 bases). CDR1 is SGHRS, CDR2 YFSETQ, per germline. CDR3 length equals 18 residues. V lost 1 base to trimming and J lost 1 base, with 15 bases between them. CDR3 region: CASSLLGASRSGANVLTF. The CDR3, as DNA: TGCGCCAGCAGCTTGCTGGGGGCGTCAAGATCTGGGGCCAACGTCCTGACTTTC.

The sample holds a few counts of this clonotype. This sequence joins TRBV4-2 and TRBJ2-3; 7 bases are a match to TRBD2. The CDR3 is made up of 17 amino acids. With 0 bases clipped from V and 0 bases from J, the junction kept 6 bases outside the gene matches. From germline, CDR1 is LGHNA and CDR2 YNFKEQ. CDR3 nucleotides: TGTGCCAGCAGCCAAGATTTTCTAGCGGAGAGCACAGATACGCAGTATTTT. Translation gives CASSQDFLAESTDTQYF.

This rearrangement joins TRBV19 to TRBJ1-2, with a possible D match to TRBD1 (5 bases). The CDR3 is made up of 14 amino acids. The germline CDR1 and CDR2 sequences are LNHDA and SQIVND (reference sequence). Trimming pared 3 bases from V and 5 bases from J, leaving 13 bases between. The DNA for the CDR3 is TGTGCCAGTAGTATGACCGGGACGGATTATGGCTACACCTTC. This sequence encodes CASSMTGTDYGYTF.

This clonotype came up a few times. This chain connects TRBV24-1 to TRBJ2-6; no clear D gene. Germline-derived CDR1 and CDR2 are KGHDR and SFDVKD. The V end lost 11 bases, the J end lost 2 bases, and 9 bases lay between the germline ends. The CDR3 covers 13 residues. The CDR3 region has the DNA TGTGCCAAAAAGGATCCTGGGGCCAACGTCCTGACTTTC. This gives the protein CAKKDPGANVLTF.

The table lists this clonotype with a few counts. The chain employs TRBV5-1 and TRBJ2-7, with 9 positions matching TRBD2. After removal of 1 base from V and 4 bases from J, the junction contained 6 bases not matched to a gene. The CDR3 is made up of 15 amino acids. CDR1 is SGHRS, CDR2 YFSETQ, per germline. This chain's CDR3 is CASSLSSGVRYEQYF. The CDR3 DNA reads as TGCGCCAGCAGCTTGTCTAGCGGGGTCAGATACGAGCAGTACTTC.